Given below is one T cell receptor beta chain in context. Its antigen is still unknown. The TCR alpha and TCR beta cDNA libraries, bearing sample barcodes and UMIs, were generated by 5'RACE using constant-segment primers. MiXCR, applied by TCRdb to the 5' RACE reads, yields one record per CDR3 protein. The sample lists more than 400,000 distinct CDR3 sequences, 18% seen once, with roughly an eighth in the top ten. Trimming shortened V by 0 bases and J by 8 bases, and 13 bases separated the two germline ends. From germline, CDR1 is SNHLY and CDR2 FYNNEI. This CDR3 contains 15 residues. This record belongs to a study of T-cell memory formation after mild COVID-19. General study results and limits: Cross-reactive memory seemingly joined, as some responding clones were found in pre-infection memory. Shrinking CD4+ clones were chiefly CM and EM; CD8+ ones were chiefly EMRA. Clones that contracted from day 15 to 85 were balanced CD4/CD8, while later expanders leaned CD4+.

This chain uses TRBV2 with TRBJ1-4, with D unresolved. The TCR was taken from an adult woman who had mild COVID-19 (a few samples of this study predate the infection). Cell type and time point are not known. Sequenced input: PBMCs or a T cell subset sorted from them (not recorded which). CDR3 sequence (DNA): TGTGCCAGCAGTGAAGCCCTGACGGGTAGGGAAAAACTGTTTTTT. Amino acids: CASSEALTGREKLFF. The full variable domain, rest sourced from reference TRBV2 and TRBJ1-4, is EPEVTQTPSHQVTQMGQEVILRCVPISNHLYFYWYRQILGQKVEFLVSFYNNEISEKSEIFDDQFSVERPDGSNFTLKIRSTKLEDSAMYFCASSEALTGREKLFFGSGTQLSVL.